The clone carrying this T cell receptor beta chain was seen a few times. The data are from a study of identical twins. Germline V gives CDR1 SEHNR, CDR2 FQNEAQ (reference sequence). The CDR3 consists of 13 residues. The V and J ends lost 2 bases and 5 bases respectively, with 9 bases between them. From the 5' RACE reads, TCRdb called clonotypes with MiXCR, one entry per CDR3 protein. The sample has about 570,000 distinct CDR3 sequences, more than 9% seen once. These data also formed part of another study, on yellow fever vaccine responses in identical twins.

The sample comprised PBMCs. This sequence was found in a woman under 30 in good health. The chain combines TRBV7-9 with TRBJ1-1; D not certain. CDR3 loop: CASSLIVGTEAFF. CDR3 nucleotide sequence: TGTGCCAGCAGCTTAATCGTGGGAACTGAAGCTTTCTTT.